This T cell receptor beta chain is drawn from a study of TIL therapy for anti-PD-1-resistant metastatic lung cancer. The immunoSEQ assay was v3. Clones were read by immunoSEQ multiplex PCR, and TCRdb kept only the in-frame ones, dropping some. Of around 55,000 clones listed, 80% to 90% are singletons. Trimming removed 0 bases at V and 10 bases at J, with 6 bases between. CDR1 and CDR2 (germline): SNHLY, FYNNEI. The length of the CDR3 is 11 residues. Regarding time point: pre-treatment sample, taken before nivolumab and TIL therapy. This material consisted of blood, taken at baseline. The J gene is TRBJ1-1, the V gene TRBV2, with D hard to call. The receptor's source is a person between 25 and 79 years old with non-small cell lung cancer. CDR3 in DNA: TGTGCCAGCAGTGAAGCTTTGGCAGCTTTCTTT. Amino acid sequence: CASSEALAAFF. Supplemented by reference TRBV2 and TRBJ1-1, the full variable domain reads EPEVTQTPSHQVTQMGQEVILRCVPISNHLYFYWYRQILGQKVEFLVSFYNNEISEKSEIFDDQFSVERPDGSNFTLKIRSTKLEDSAMYFCASSEALAAFFGQGTRLTVV.